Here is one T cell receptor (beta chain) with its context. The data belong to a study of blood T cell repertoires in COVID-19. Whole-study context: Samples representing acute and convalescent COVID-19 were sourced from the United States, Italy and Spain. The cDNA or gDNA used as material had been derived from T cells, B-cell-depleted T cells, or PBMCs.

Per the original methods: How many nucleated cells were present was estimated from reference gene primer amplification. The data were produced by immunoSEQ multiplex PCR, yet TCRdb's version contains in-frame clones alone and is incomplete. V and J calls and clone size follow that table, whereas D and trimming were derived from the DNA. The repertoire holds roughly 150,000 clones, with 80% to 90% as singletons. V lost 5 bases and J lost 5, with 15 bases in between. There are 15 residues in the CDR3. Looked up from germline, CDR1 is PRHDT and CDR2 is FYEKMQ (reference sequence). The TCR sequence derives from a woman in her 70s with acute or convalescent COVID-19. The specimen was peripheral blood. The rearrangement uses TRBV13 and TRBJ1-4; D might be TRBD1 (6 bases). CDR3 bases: TGTGCCAGCAGCACAAACCGGGACAAGAATGAAAAACTGTTTTTT. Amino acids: CASSTNRDKNEKLFF. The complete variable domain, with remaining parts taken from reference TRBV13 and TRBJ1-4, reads AAGVIQSPRHLIKEKRETATLKCYPIPRHDTVYWYQQGPGQDPQFLISFYEKMQSDKGSIPDRFSAQQFSDYHSELNMSSLELGDSALYFCASSTNRDKNEKLFFGSGTQLSVL.